The rows below give T cell receptor beta chains drawn from one sample of a study of T cell responses to AZD1222 COVID-19 vaccine. Produced via immunoSEQ multiplex PCR; TCRdb's table is partial and in-frame only. The table includes 150,000 to 200,000 clones, 90% to 95% detected once. The sequenced sample was peripheral blood, obtained 28 days after the second AZD1222 dose. The receptors come from an adult who received the AZD1222 COVID-19 vaccine. CDR3s include the opening cysteine and the closing phenylalanine or tryptophan. A D gene is named only where the DNA matches it firmly. Not all rows give a size; the values are once, few, many and, for expanded clones, a class.

CDR3nt: TGTGCCAGCTCAAAAGACCTACCGTCAGACTTC
CDR3aa: CASSKDLPSDF
v_gene: TRBV18
d_gene: NA
abundance: NA
j_gene: TRBJ2-5

CDR3nt: TGTGCCACCACCGGGACAGAGTCCTACGAGCAGTACTTC
CDR3aa: CATTGTESYEQYF
v_gene: TRBV10-3
d_gene: TRBD1
abundance: once
j_gene: TRBJ2-7

CDR3nt: TGTGCCAGCAGCGCGAATGGGGGCAATCAGCCCCAGCATTTT
CDR3aa: CASSANGGNQPQHF
v_gene: TRBV28
d_gene: NA
abundance: NA
j_gene: TRBJ1-5

CDR3nt: TGTGCCAGCAGCTTCCTCGGACAGAAGAACACTGAAGCTTTCTTT
CDR3aa: CASSFLGQKNTEAFF
v_gene: TRBV13
d_gene: NA
abundance: NA
j_gene: TRBJ1-1

CDR3nt: TGTGCCAGCTCACCAGCAGGGGTTCAAGAGACCCAGTACTTC
CDR3aa: CASSPAGVQETQYF
v_gene: TRBV18
d_gene: NA
abundance: NA
j_gene: TRBJ2-5

CDR3nt: TGTGCCAGCGGCGACAGGGGGCTCTACGAGCAGTACTTC
CDR3aa: CASGDRGLYEQYF
v_gene: TRBV28
d_gene: TRBD1
abundance: NA
j_gene: TRBJ2-7

CDR3nt: TGTGCCAGCAGCGTCCAGGGCAGGGGTTCACCCCTCCACTTT
CDR3aa: CASSVQGRGSPLHF
v_gene: TRBV7-9
d_gene: NA
abundance: NA
j_gene: TRBJ1-6

CDR3nt: TGCAGTCCTAGTGACGGGCTAGCGGGAGGGCCTGGCACAGATACGCAGTATTTT
CDR3aa: CSPSDGLAGGPGTDTQYF
v_gene: TRBV20-1
d_gene: TRBD2
abundance: NA
j_gene: TRBJ2-3

CDR3nt: TGTGCCAGCAGTTCGACTCCTAGCTCCTACAATGAGCAGTTCTTC
CDR3aa: CASSSTPSSYNEQFF
v_gene: TRBV27
d_gene: NA
abundance: NA
j_gene: TRBJ2-1

CDR3nt: TGTGCCAGCAGTGTGACCCAGGGGGGTCCGGCTAACTATGGCTACACCTTC
CDR3aa: CASSVTQGGPANYGYTF
v_gene: TRBV2
d_gene: TRBD1
abundance: NA
j_gene: TRBJ1-2

CDR3nt: TGTGCCAGCAGCTTACTACCCGGCGGCTATGGCTACACCTTC
CDR3aa: CASSLLPGGYGYTF
v_gene: TRBV7-2
d_gene: NA
abundance: NA
j_gene: TRBJ1-2

CDR3nt: TGTGCCAGCAGCTTGCCGTCGACACCAATCTTAGGTACGCAGTATTTT
CDR3aa: CASSLPSTPILGTQYF
v_gene: TRBV7-3
d_gene: NA
abundance: NA
j_gene: TRBJ2-3

CDR3nt: TGTGCCAGCAGTGAAAAGGGGGTATCACCCCTCCACTTT
CDR3aa: CASSEKGVSPLHF
v_gene: TRBV6-1
d_gene: NA
abundance: NA
j_gene: TRBJ1-6

CDR3nt: TGCGCCAGCAGCCTGTTTCGGACGAGCACAGATACGCAGTATTTT
CDR3aa: CASSLFRTSTDTQYF
v_gene: TRBV5-1
d_gene: NA
abundance: NA
j_gene: TRBJ2-3

CDR3nt: TGTGCCAGCAGCCAAATCGGGACAGGGGGTTTCGAGCAGTACTTC
CDR3aa: CASSQIGTGGFEQYF
v_gene: TRBV7-9
d_gene: TRBD1
abundance: NA
j_gene: TRBJ2-7

CDR3nt: TGCGCCAGCAGTGATAGGTATGAAGCTTTCTTT
CDR3aa: CASSDRYEAFF
v_gene: TRBV10-1
d_gene: NA
abundance: NA
j_gene: TRBJ1-1

CDR3nt: TGTGTCAGCAGCTTAGAGGGGAAGAACACTGAAGCTTTCTTT
CDR3aa: CVSSLEGKNTEAFF
v_gene: TRBV7-9
d_gene: NA
abundance: NA
j_gene: TRBJ1-1

CDR3nt: TGTGCTAGTGCTCCCGGGGGGGCTTTACACAATGAGCAGTTCTTC
CDR3aa: CASAPGGALHNEQFF
v_gene: TRBV12-5
d_gene: TRBD2
abundance: NA
j_gene: TRBJ2-1

CDR3nt: TGTGCCAGCACCCCCGCAGGTAGCGGGGTTTACGAGCAGTACTTC
CDR3aa: CASTPAGSGVYEQYF
v_gene: TRBV6-2/TRBV6-3
d_gene: TRBD2
abundance: NA
j_gene: TRBJ2-7

CDR3nt: TGTGCCACCAGCTGGGGACTAGCGGGTTACAATGAGCAGTTCTTC
CDR3aa: CATSWGLAGYNEQFF
v_gene: TRBV15
d_gene: TRBD2
abundance: NA
j_gene: TRBJ2-1

CDR3nt: TGTGCCAGCAGCCACAACTTAAAACTGTTTTTT
CDR3aa: CASSHNLKLFF
v_gene: TRBV28
d_gene: NA
abundance: NA
j_gene: TRBJ1-4

CDR3nt: TGTGCCAGCAGCCTAGACAGGGGAAGGGGCTACACCTTC
CDR3aa: CASSLDRGRGYTF
v_gene: TRBV11-2
d_gene: TRBD1
abundance: NA
j_gene: TRBJ1-2

CDR3nt: TGTGCCTGGAGTCGGACAAAAAATCAGCCCCAGCATTTT
CDR3aa: CAWSRTKNQPQHF
v_gene: TRBV30
d_gene: NA
abundance: NA
j_gene: TRBJ1-5

CDR3nt: TGTGCCAGCAGCCTTATAAGGAAAGGGGAGAACACTGAAGCTTTCTTT
CDR3aa: CASSLIRKGENTEAFF
v_gene: TRBV11-2
d_gene: NA
abundance: NA
j_gene: TRBJ1-1

CDR3nt: TGTGCCAGCAGTTTGAGACAGGGGAGCTCACCCCTCCACTTT
CDR3aa: CASSLRQGSSPLHF
v_gene: TRBV6-5
d_gene: TRBD1
abundance: NA
j_gene: TRBJ1-6

CDR3nt: TGTGCCCACCCCCGGCAGGGGAATGGCTACACCTTC
CDR3aa: CAHPRQGNGYTF
v_gene: TRBV30
d_gene: NA
abundance: NA
j_gene: TRBJ1-2

CDR3nt: TGTGCCAGCAGATCCACGGGACAGGGCCCGGAAGCTTTCTTT
CDR3aa: CASRSTGQGPEAFF
v_gene: TRBV6-5
d_gene: TRBD1
abundance: NA
j_gene: TRBJ1-1

CDR3nt: TGTGCCAGCAGTGAAGGGGCAGGGCGAGATCAGCCCCAGCATTTT
CDR3aa: CASSEGAGRDQPQHF
v_gene: TRBV2
d_gene: NA
abundance: NA
j_gene: TRBJ1-5

CDR3nt: TGCAGTGCTAGTAGCCCAAATGAGCAGTTCTTC
CDR3aa: CSASSPNEQFF
v_gene: TRBV20-1
d_gene: NA
abundance: NA
j_gene: TRBJ2-1

CDR3nt: TGTGCCAGCTCACCAAGTGGGGACTATGGCTACACCTTC
CDR3aa: CASSPSGDYGYTF
v_gene: TRBV18
d_gene: NA
abundance: NA
j_gene: TRBJ1-2

CDR3nt: TGTGCCAGCAGCCGGGACAGGGGTAGAGAGACCCAGTACTTC
CDR3aa: CASSRDRGRETQYF
v_gene: TRBV7-9
d_gene: TRBD1
abundance: NA
j_gene: TRBJ2-5

CDR3nt: TGTGCCACATGGATGGGGAGCCGAGAGGGCTACACCTTC
CDR3aa: CATWMGSREGYTF
v_gene: TRBV28
d_gene: NA
abundance: NA
j_gene: TRBJ1-2

CDR3nt: TGCGCCAGCAGTCCGGGACAGGGGGGCCAAGAGACCCAGTACTTC
CDR3aa: CASSPGQGGQETQYF
v_gene: TRBV10-1
d_gene: TRBD1
abundance: NA
j_gene: TRBJ2-5

CDR3nt: TGTGCCAGCAGCCAAGATCGGTCAGGGAGAACGGGAGCTTTCTCCTACGAGCAGTACTTC
CDR3aa: CASSQDRSGRTGAFSYEQYF
v_gene: TRBV3-1/TRBV3-2
d_gene: NA
abundance: NA
j_gene: TRBJ2-7

CDR3nt: TGTGCCAGCAGCCAAGATCCAGGGGGCTTGGATGAAGCTTTCTTT
CDR3aa: CASSQDPGGLDEAFF
v_gene: TRBV4-2
d_gene: TRBD1
abundance: NA
j_gene: TRBJ1-1

CDR3nt: TGCGCCAGCAGTTCAGGAGACAGGGCACTCAATCAGCCCCAGCATTTT
CDR3aa: CASSSGDRALNQPQHF
v_gene: TRBV5-1
d_gene: TRBD1
abundance: NA
j_gene: TRBJ1-5

CDR3nt: TGTGCCAGCAGCTCCGCGGGACAGAAGAACACTGAAGCTTTCTTT
CDR3aa: CASSSAGQKNTEAFF
v_gene: TRBV28
d_gene: TRBD1
abundance: NA
j_gene: TRBJ1-1

CDR3nt: TGTGCCTGGAGTCCGGGACTAGCGTATGAGCAGTACTTC
CDR3aa: CAWSPGLAYEQYF
v_gene: TRBV30
d_gene: TRBD2
abundance: NA
j_gene: TRBJ2-7

CDR3nt: TGTGCCAGCAGCCAAGATGGGGTGGATACGCAGTATTTT
CDR3aa: CASSQDGVDTQYF
v_gene: TRBV3-1/TRBV3-2
d_gene: NA
abundance: NA
j_gene: TRBJ2-3

CDR3nt: TGCGCCAGCAGCCAAGATCGGTGGAAAGGGAGATACAATGAGCAGTTCTTC
CDR3aa: CASSQDRWKGRYNEQFF
v_gene: TRBV4-1
d_gene: NA
abundance: NA
j_gene: TRBJ2-1

CDR3nt: TGCGCCAGCAGCAAACGGACTATCCCCTCCGATACGCAGTATTTT
CDR3aa: CASSKRTIPSDTQYF
v_gene: TRBV5-1
d_gene: NA
abundance: NA
j_gene: TRBJ2-3

CDR3nt: TGTGCCTGGAGTGAGCCGAGGACTGAAGCTTTCTTT
CDR3aa: CAWSEPRTEAFF
v_gene: TRBV30
d_gene: NA
abundance: NA
j_gene: TRBJ1-1

CDR3nt: TGTGCCAGCAGAGTTTTAGTAGGGGGTACAGATACGCAGTATTTT
CDR3aa: CASRVLVGGTDTQYF
v_gene: TRBV6-5
d_gene: NA
abundance: NA
j_gene: TRBJ2-3

CDR3nt: TGTGCCAGCAGTGACAACGGGATAGTTACAGATACGCAGTATTTT
CDR3aa: CASSDNGIVTDTQYF
v_gene: TRBV2
d_gene: NA
abundance: NA
j_gene: TRBJ2-3

CDR3nt: TGTGCCACCAGCGCTGATCGGATTCAAGAGACCCAGTACTTC
CDR3aa: CATSADRIQETQYF
v_gene: TRBV15
d_gene: NA
abundance: NA
j_gene: TRBJ2-5

CDR3nt: TGTGCCAGTAGTATGCCCAGGACTAGCGGGAGTGATGAGCAGTTCTTC
CDR3aa: CASSMPRTSGSDEQFF
v_gene: TRBV19
d_gene: TRBD2
abundance: NA
j_gene: TRBJ2-1

CDR3nt: TGTGCCTGGAGCCCAGAGAACACAGATACGCAGTATTTT
CDR3aa: CAWSPENTDTQYF
v_gene: TRBV30
d_gene: NA
abundance: NA
j_gene: TRBJ2-3

CDR3nt: TGTGCCAGCAGCGCCCGCTCCAGGACTAGCGGGCCGCGGCCAGGGGAGAACATTCAGTACTTC
CDR3aa: CASSARSRTSGPRPGENIQYF
v_gene: TRBV7-8
d_gene: TRBD2
abundance: NA
j_gene: TRBJ2-4

CDR3nt: TGTGCCAGCAGCCAATCTTCGGAGGGCCTGGGGGGCTACACCTTC
CDR3aa: CASSQSSEGLGGYTF
v_gene: TRBV16
d_gene: NA
abundance: NA
j_gene: TRBJ1-2

CDR3nt: TGTGCCAGCTCACCAACAGGGGATGGCTACACCTTC
CDR3aa: CASSPTGDGYTF
v_gene: TRBV18
d_gene: TRBD1
abundance: NA
j_gene: TRBJ1-2

CDR3nt: TGTGCCAGCAGTTTAGCGACAGGGCGGGGTCAGCCCCAGCATTTT
CDR3aa: CASSLATGRGQPQHF
v_gene: TRBV27
d_gene: TRBD1
abundance: NA
j_gene: TRBJ1-5

CDR3nt: TGTGCCAGCAGTCCGGGCCCTCCGGATACGCAGTATTTT
CDR3aa: CASSPGPPDTQYF
v_gene: TRBV6-2/TRBV6-3
d_gene: NA
abundance: NA
j_gene: TRBJ2-3

CDR3nt: TGTGCCATCAGAGGGGCTAGCGGGGACTACGAGCAGTACTTC
CDR3aa: CAIRGASGDYEQYF
v_gene: TRBV10-3
d_gene: TRBD2
abundance: NA
j_gene: TRBJ2-7

CDR3nt: TGTGCCAGCAGTGAAGGGCAGGGGGGAGCATCGCCCCAGCATTTT
CDR3aa: CASSEGQGGASPQHF
v_gene: TRBV6-1
d_gene: TRBD1
abundance: NA
j_gene: TRBJ1-5